This record covers a single TCR beta chain. The source of the sample is a study of shared clonotypes between healthy human individuals. Healthy HIV-negative adults without recent acute infections or vaccinations served as donors. Generated by immunoSEQ multiplex PCR, the TCRdb table keeps only in-frame clones and is missing some. Of 2 million to 2.5 million clones in the sample, just over 90% were seen once. Germline CDR1 reads SGHRS; CDR2 reads YFSETQ. The V and J ends lost 3 bases and 2 bases, in that order; junction bases with no gene match: 6. CDR3 length equals 15 residues. The chain has TRBV5-1 and TRBJ2-5; 8 positions match TRBD2. Material for sequencing was naive CD4+ T cells from PBMCs. Stated subset: CD45RA+ positively selected. The clonotype was recovered from a man aged 18-30 years in good health. Some clones in this sample may be carry-over from other donors' samples. CDR3 bases: TGCGCCAGCAGCTCGGGGGGGCGGTCGCAAGAGACCCAGTACTTC. Translation gives CASSSGGRSQETQYF.